This T cell receptor (beta chain) was recovered during a study of blood T cell repertoires in COVID-19. Turning to the study itself: COVID-19 samples collected from the United States, Italy and Spain covered acute and convalescent phases. T cells, B-cell-depleted T cells, or PBMCs provided the cDNA or gDNA that served as material.

Enrolment of Seattle patients took place during active infection, and they were followed longitudinally. The CDR3 has 14 amino acids. V shed 4 bases and J shed 7 bases, with 11 bases lying between them. From germline, CDR1 is SGHDN and CDR2 FVKESK. The protocol was immunoSEQ multiplex PCR, while the TCRdb copy is restricted to in-frame clones and leaves out a portion. The sample consists of roughly 250,000 clones, 80% to 85% of them appearing once. The rearrangement joins TRBV14 to TRBJ1-6; perhaps TRBD1 as D (6 bases). Sequenced input: peripheral blood. The TCR was taken from a person in their 70s with COVID-19, enrolled during active disease. The CDR3 DNA is TGTGCCAGCAGCCTGGGGGCCAGAAATTCACCCCTCCACTTT. Translating gives CASSLGARNSPLHF. The full variable domain, with the rest looked up from reference TRBV14 and TRBJ1-6, is EAGVTQFPSHSVIEKGQTVTLRCDPISGHDNLYWYRRVMGKEIKFLLHFVKESKQDESGMPNNRFLAERTGGTYSTLKVQPAELEDSGVYFCASSLGARNSPLHFGNGTRLTVT.